A selection of T cell receptor beta chains follows, all from one sample in a study of blood T cells in healthy people across ages. TCRdb reanalysed the 5' RACE reads using MiXCR and keeps one entry per CDR3 protein. Of around 320,000 distinct CDR3 sequences listed, around 27% are singletons. Sequencing was carried out using blood. These receptors originate from a woman in her 70s in good health. Both conserved end residues are part of each CDR3. Fields, in order: clone size, J gene, V gene, D gene, CDR3 DNA, CDR3 protein. The D gene is left open where the match is weak. Only part of the rows carry a size: once, few, many, or a class if the clone is expanded.

abundance: .
j_gene: TRBJ2-5
v_gene: TRBV20-1
d_gene: TRBD2
CDR3nt: TGCAGTGCTAGAGATGCGACTAGCGGGAGAAAGACCCAGTACTTC
CDR3aa: CSARDATSGRKTQYF

abundance: .
j_gene: TRBJ2-7
v_gene: TRBV20-1
d_gene: TRBD2
CDR3nt: TGCAGTGCTATCCAAAGGACTAGCGGGAGTACAGAGAGGGAGTACTTC
CDR3aa: CSAIQRTSGSTEREYF

abundance: many
j_gene: TRBJ2-3
v_gene: TRBV7-9
d_gene: TRBD1
CDR3nt: TGTGCCAGCAGCTTAACTTCCTCGATGCACCGGGACAGGGAGACAGATACGCAGTATTTT
CDR3aa: CASSLTSSMHRDRETDTQYF

abundance: many
j_gene: TRBJ2-4
v_gene: TRBV7-2
d_gene: .
CDR3nt: TGTGCCAGCAGCTTACTCGTCCCAAACATTCAGTACTTC
CDR3aa: CASSLLVPNIQYF

abundance: few
j_gene: TRBJ2-2
v_gene: TRBV24-1
d_gene: .
CDR3nt: TGTGCCACCAGTGACCATGGAAGCGGGGAGCTGTTTTTT
CDR3aa: CATSDHGSGELFF

abundance: few
j_gene: TRBJ2-1
v_gene: TRBV28
d_gene: .
CDR3nt: TGTGCCAGCAGTGGGGTTAGATTGAGAGAGGACAATGAGCAGTTCTTC
CDR3aa: CASSGVRLREDNEQFF

abundance: few
j_gene: TRBJ2-1
v_gene: TRBV11-2
d_gene: TRBD2
CDR3nt: TGTGCCAGCAGCTTCCGTAGCGCGGGCGGGGGGCGGCAGTTCTTC
CDR3aa: CASSFRSAGGGRQFF

abundance: .
j_gene: TRBJ2-5
v_gene: TRBV6-2/TRBV6-3
d_gene: TRBD1
CDR3nt: TGTGCCAGCACCCGGACAGGGCTCTACGAGCGGTACTTC
CDR3aa: CASTRTGLYERYF

abundance: .
j_gene: TRBJ1-1
v_gene: TRBV9
d_gene: .
CDR3nt: TGTGCCAGCAGCGTAGAGAGGAACACTGAAGCTTTCTTT
CDR3aa: CASSVERNTEAFF

abundance: .
j_gene: TRBJ2-1
v_gene: TRBV7-2
d_gene: TRBD1
CDR3nt: TGTGCCAGCAGCTTCGGGACAGGTAGTAGGTATGAGCAGTTCTTC
CDR3aa: CASSFGTGSRYEQFF

abundance: many
j_gene: TRBJ2-3
v_gene: TRBV20-1
d_gene: .
CDR3nt: TGCAGTGCTGTCTCGATGCCTAGCGGCACAGATACGCAGTATTTT
CDR3aa: CSAVSMPSGTDTQYF

abundance: .
j_gene: TRBJ2-5
v_gene: TRBV7-9
d_gene: TRBD2
CDR3nt: TGTGCCAGCAGCTTACTAGCGGTCTCCCAAGAGACCCAGTACTTC
CDR3aa: CASSLLAVSQETQYF

abundance: .
j_gene: TRBJ1-2
v_gene: TRBV29-1
d_gene: .
CDR3nt: TGCAGCGTTGAGGGGGCCGACGAATTTAACTATGCCTACACCTTC
CDR3aa: CSVEGADEFNYAYTF

abundance: few
j_gene: TRBJ1-4
v_gene: TRBV6-1
d_gene: TRBD1
CDR3nt: TGTGCCAGCAGTCTCCGGGACAGGGGGGTCACTAATGAAAAACTGTTTTTT
CDR3aa: CASSLRDRGVTNEKLFF

abundance: .
j_gene: TRBJ1-6
v_gene: TRBV7-2
d_gene: .
CDR3nt: TGTGCCAGCAGTTACCAACGGGACCATAGATCACCCCTCCACTTT
CDR3aa: CASSYQRDHRSPLHF

abundance: .
j_gene: TRBJ2-5
v_gene: TRBV5-5
d_gene: .
CDR3nt: TGTGCCAGCAGCTTGGGTGGGATCTCTGAGACCCAGTACTTC
CDR3aa: CASSLGGISETQYF

abundance: many
j_gene: TRBJ2-1
v_gene: TRBV20-1
d_gene: .
CDR3nt: TGCAGTGCCCCAACAGGGATAGGGGATGAGCAGTTCTTC
CDR3aa: CSAPTGIGDEQFF

abundance: .
j_gene: TRBJ1-2
v_gene: TRBV20-1
d_gene: .
CDR3nt: TGCAGTGCTGATACCATGGGGGCCACCTATGGCTACACCTTC
CDR3aa: CSADTMGATYGYTF

abundance: few
j_gene: TRBJ2-4
v_gene: TRBV20-1
d_gene: .
CDR3nt: TGCAGTGCTAGAGATCGGCGGCTACCCAAAAACATTCAGTACTTC
CDR3aa: CSARDRRLPKNIQYF

abundance: .
j_gene: TRBJ2-2
v_gene: TRBV13
d_gene: TRBD1
CDR3nt: TGTGCCAGCAGCGACAGGGGCCGGGAGCTGTTTTTT
CDR3aa: CASSDRGRELFF

abundance: .
j_gene: TRBJ2-2
v_gene: TRBV29-1
d_gene: .
CDR3nt: TGCAGCGTTGCGGGGACGGCCGGGGAGCTGTTTTTT
CDR3aa: CSVAGTAGELFF

abundance: .
j_gene: TRBJ2-5
v_gene: TRBV12-3/TRBV12-4
d_gene: .
CDR3nt: TGTGCCAGCAGTTTAGGGGCCTTACAAGAGACCCAGTACTTC
CDR3aa: CASSLGALQETQYF

abundance: few
j_gene: TRBJ2-1
v_gene: TRBV20-1
d_gene: TRBD2
CDR3nt: TGCAGTGGGCGCGGGGGGCCCAATGAGCAGTTCTTC
CDR3aa: CSGRGGPNEQFF

abundance: .
j_gene: TRBJ2-1
v_gene: TRBV3-1
d_gene: .
CDR3nt: TGTGCCAGCAGCTTCCGCATGGGGAAGGGGGGACATGAGCAGTTCTTC
CDR3aa: CASSFRMGKGGHEQFF

abundance: few
j_gene: TRBJ1-3
v_gene: TRBV11-2
d_gene: .
CDR3nt: TGTGCCAGCAGCTTGACCGGGGCCGCTGGAAACACCATATATTTT
CDR3aa: CASSLTGAAGNTIYF

abundance: .
j_gene: TRBJ2-1
v_gene: TRBV20-1
d_gene: TRBD2
CDR3nt: TGCAGTCCGCTGGGGGGGTCCTACAATGAGCAGTTCTTC
CDR3aa: CSPLGGSYNEQFF